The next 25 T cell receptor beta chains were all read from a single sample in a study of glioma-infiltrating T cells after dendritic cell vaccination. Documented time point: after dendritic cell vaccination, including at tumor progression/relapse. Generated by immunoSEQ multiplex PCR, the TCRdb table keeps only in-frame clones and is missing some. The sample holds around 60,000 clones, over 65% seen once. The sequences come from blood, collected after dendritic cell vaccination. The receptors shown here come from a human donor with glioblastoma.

CDR3 sequence reads: CASSFRGGTSGNEQYF. CDR3 nucleotide sequence: TGTGCCAGCAGCTTTCGGGGTGGCACTAGCGGGAACGAGCAGTACTTC. The rearrangement uses TRBV5-4 and TRBJ2-7, with 10 bases fitting TRBD2. The V gene end was trimmed by 2 bases and the J gene end by 5 bases; junction bases not matched to a gene: 10. The CDR3 sequence is 16 residues long. Germline V gene sequence: CDR1 SGHNT, CDR2 YYREEE (reference sequence).

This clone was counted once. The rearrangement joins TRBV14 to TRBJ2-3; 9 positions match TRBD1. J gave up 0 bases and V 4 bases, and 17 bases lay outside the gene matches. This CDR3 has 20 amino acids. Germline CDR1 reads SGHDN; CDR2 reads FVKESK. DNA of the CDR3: TGTGCCAGCAGCCTAACTACCGGGACAGGGACTCTTTGGAGCACAGATACGCAGTATTTT. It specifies CASSLTTGTGTLWSTDTQYF.

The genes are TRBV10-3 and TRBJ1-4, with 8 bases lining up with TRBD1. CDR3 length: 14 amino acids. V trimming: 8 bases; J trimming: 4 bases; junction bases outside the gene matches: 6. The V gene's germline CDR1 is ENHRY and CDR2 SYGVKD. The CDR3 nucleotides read TGTGCCATCTCCCGGGACAGGCATAATGAAAAACTGTTTTTT. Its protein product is CAISRDRHNEKLFF.

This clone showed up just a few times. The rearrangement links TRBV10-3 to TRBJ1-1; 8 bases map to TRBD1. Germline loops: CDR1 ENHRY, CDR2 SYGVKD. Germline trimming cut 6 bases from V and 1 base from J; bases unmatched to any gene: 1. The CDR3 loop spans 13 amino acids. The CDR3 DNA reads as TGTGCCATCAGGGGACAGGAGAACACTGAAGCTTTCTTT. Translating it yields CAIRGQENTEAFF.

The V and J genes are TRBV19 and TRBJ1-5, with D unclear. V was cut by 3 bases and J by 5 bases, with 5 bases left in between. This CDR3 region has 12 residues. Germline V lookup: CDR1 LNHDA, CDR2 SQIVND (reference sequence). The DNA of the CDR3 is TGTGCCAGTAGTATGGGAGATCAGCCCCAGCATTTT. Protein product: CASSMGDQPQHF. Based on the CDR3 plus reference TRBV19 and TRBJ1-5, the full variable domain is DGGITQSPKYLFRKEGQNVTLSCEQNLNHDAMYWYRQDPGQGLRLIYYSQIVNDFQKGDIAEGYSVSREKKESFPLTVTSAQKNPTAFYLCASSMGDQPQHFGDGTRLSIL.

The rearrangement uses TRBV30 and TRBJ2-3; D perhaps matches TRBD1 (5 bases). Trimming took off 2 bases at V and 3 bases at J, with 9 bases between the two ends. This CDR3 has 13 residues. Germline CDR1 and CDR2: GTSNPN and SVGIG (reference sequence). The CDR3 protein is CAWSNQGTDTQYF. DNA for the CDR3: TGTGCCTGGAGTAATCAGGGAACAGATACGCAGTATTTT.

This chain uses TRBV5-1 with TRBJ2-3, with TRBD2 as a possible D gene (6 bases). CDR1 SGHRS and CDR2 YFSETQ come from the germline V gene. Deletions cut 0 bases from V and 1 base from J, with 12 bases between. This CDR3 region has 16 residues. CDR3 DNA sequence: TGCGCCAGCAGCTTGGGGGGGGTAATGGGCACAGATACGCAGTATTTT. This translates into CASSLGGVMGTDTQYF.

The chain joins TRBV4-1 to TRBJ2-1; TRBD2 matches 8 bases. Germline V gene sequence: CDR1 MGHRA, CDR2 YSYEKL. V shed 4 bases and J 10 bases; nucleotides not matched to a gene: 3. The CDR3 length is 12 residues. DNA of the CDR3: TGCGCCAGCAGCCTCGTAGCGGGGGAGCAGTTCTTC. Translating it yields CASSLVAGEQFF.

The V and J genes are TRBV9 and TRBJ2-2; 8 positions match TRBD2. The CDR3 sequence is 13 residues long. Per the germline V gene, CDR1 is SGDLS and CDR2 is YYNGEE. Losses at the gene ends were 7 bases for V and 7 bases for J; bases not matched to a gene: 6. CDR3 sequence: CASGGGGFGELFF. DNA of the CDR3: TGTGCCAGCGGCGGCGGGGGGTTCGGGGAGCTGTTTTTT.

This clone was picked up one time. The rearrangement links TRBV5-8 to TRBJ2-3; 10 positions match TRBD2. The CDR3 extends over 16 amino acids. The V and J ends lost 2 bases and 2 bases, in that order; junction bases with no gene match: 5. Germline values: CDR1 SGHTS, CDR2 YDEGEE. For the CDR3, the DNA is TGTGCCAGCAGCTTACCTAGCGGGGGACCCACAGATACGCAGTATTTT. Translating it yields CASSLPSGGPTDTQYF.

The CDR3 sequence is CASSLQRGMGYEQYF. The CDR3 nucleotides read TGTGCCAGCAGCTTACAACGGGGTATGGGCTACGAGCAGTACTTC. This chain connects TRBV7-2 to TRBJ2-7; D possibly corresponds to TRBD2 (5 bases). The germline V gene has CDR1 SGHTA and CDR2 FQGNSA. The V and J ends lost 2 bases and 3 bases respectively, with 14 bases between them. The length of the CDR3 is 15 residues. Filled out from reference TRBV7-2 and TRBJ2-7, the complete variable domain reads GAGVSQSPSNKVTEKGKDVELRCDPISGHTALYWYRQSLGQGLEFLIYFQGNSAPDKSGLPSDRFSAERTGGSVSTLTIQRTQQEDSAVYLCASSLQRGMGYEQYFGPGTRLTVT.

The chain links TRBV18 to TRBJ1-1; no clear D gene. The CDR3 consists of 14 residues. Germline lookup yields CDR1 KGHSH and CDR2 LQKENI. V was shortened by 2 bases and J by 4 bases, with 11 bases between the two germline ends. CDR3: CASSPGNSGTEAFF. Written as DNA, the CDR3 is TGTGCCAGCTCACCAGGGAACAGCGGCACTGAAGCTTTCTTT. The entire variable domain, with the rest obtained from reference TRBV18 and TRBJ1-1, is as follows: NAGVMQNPRHLVRRRGQEARLRCSPMKGHSHVYWYRQLPEEGLKFMVYLQKENIIDESGMPKERFSAEFPKEGPSILRIQQVVRGDSAAYFCASSPGNSGTEAFFGQGTRLTVV.

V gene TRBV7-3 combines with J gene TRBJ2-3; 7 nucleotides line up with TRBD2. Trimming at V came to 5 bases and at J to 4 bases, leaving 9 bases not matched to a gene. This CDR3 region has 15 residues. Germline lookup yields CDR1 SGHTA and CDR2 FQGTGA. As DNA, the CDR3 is TGTGCCAGCAGCCCCGGACTAGTGGCAGCAGATACGCAGTATTTT. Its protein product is CASSPGLVAADTQYF.

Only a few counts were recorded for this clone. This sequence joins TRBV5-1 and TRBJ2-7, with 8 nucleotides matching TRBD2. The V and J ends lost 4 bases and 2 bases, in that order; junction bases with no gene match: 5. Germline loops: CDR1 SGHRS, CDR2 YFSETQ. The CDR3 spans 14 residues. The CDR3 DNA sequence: TGCGCCAGCAGCCCCGGGACTAGGGCCTACGAGCAGTACTTC. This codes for CASSPGTRAYEQYF.

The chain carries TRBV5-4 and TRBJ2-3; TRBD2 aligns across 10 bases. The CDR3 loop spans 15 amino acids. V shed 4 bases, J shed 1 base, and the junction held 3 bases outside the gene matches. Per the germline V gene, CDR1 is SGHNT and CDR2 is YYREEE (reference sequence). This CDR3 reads CASSPLAGGTDTQYF. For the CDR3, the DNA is TGTGCCAGCAGCCCTCTAGCGGGGGGCACAGATACGCAGTATTTT.

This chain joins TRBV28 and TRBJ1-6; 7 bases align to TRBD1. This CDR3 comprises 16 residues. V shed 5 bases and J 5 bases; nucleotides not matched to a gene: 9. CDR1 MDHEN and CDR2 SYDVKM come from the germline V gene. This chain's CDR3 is CASSIGTALNNSPLHF. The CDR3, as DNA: TGTGCCAGCAGTATCGGGACAGCACTAAATAATTCACCCCTCCACTTT. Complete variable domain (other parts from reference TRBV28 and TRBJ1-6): DVKVTQSSRYLVKRTGEKVFLECVQDMDHENMFWYRQDPGLGLRLIYFSYDVKMKEKGDIPEGYSVSREKKERFSLILESASTNQTSMYLCASSIGTALNNSPLHFGNGTRLTVT.

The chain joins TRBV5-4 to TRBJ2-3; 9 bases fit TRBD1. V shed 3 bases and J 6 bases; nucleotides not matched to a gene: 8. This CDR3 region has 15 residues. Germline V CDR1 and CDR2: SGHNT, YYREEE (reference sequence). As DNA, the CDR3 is TGTGCCAGCAGCTCATTACAGGGGGCGCGGGATACGCAGTATTTT. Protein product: CASSSLQGARDTQYF.

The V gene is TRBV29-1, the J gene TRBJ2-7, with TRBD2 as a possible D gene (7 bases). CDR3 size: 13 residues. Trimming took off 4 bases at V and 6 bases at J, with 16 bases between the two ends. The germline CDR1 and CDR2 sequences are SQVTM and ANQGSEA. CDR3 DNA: TGCAGCGTTGGGGAGGGGGGTTCGTTCGAGCAGTACTTC. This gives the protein CSVGEGGSFEQYF.

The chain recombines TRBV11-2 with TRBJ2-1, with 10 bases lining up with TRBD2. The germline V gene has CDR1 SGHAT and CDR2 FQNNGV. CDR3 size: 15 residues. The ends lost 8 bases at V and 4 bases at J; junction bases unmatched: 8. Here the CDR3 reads CASGTLAGVYNEQFF. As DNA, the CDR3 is TGTGCCAGCGGAACTCTAGCGGGGGTATACAATGAGCAGTTCTTC.

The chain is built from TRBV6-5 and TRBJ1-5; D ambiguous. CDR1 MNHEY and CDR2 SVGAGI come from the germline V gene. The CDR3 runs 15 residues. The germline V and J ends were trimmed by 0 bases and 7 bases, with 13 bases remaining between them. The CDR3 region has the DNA TGTGCCAGCAGTTACTCAATGGTCGAGGGCCAGCCCCAGCATTTT. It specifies CASSYSMVEGQPQHF.

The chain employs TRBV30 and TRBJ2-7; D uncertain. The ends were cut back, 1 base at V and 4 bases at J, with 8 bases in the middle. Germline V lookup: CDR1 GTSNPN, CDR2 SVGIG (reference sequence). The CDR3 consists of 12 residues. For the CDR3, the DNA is TGTGCCTGGAGTGGGTCCGGGTACGAGCAGTACTTC. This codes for CAWSGSGYEQYF.

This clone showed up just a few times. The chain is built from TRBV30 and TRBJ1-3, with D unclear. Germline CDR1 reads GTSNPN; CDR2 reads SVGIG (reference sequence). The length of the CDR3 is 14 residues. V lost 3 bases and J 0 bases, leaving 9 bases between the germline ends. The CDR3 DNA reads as TGTGCCTGGAGCCTTGAGTTCTCTGGAAACACCATATATTTT. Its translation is CAWSLEFSGNTIYF.

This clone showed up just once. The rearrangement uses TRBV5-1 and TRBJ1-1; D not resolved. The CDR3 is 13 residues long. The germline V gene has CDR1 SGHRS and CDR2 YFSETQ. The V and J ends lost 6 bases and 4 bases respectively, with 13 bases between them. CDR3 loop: CASMTQEGTEAFF. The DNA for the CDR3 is TGCGCCAGCATGACCCAGGAGGGCACTGAAGCTTTCTTT.

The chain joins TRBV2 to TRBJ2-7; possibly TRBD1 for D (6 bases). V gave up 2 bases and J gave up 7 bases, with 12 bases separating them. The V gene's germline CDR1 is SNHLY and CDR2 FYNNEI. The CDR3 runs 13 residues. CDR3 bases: TGTGCCAGCAGTGAAAGGGGGAGAGAAGAGCAGTACTTC. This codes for CASSERGREEQYF.

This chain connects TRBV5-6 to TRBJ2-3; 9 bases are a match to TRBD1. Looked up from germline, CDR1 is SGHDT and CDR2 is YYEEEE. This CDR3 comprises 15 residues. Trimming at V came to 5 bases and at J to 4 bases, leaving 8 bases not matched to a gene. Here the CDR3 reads CASSPGTGSSDTQYF. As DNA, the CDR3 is TGTGCCAGCAGTCCCGGGACAGGGAGTTCAGATACGCAGTATTTT.